The 27 T cell receptor beta chains presented below share a single source sample, sequenced in a study of technical replicates of blood from a few donors. TCRdb's table, derived via immunoSEQ multiplex PCR, lists solely in-frame clones and lacks some. This table holds some 80,000 clones, roughly 77% found once. Sequenced: PBMCs. All receptors derive from a human donor in good health. Some clones in this sample may be carry-over from other donors' samples.

This chain joins TRBV29-1 and TRBJ1-1; D unresolved. The CDR3 has 15 amino acids. The germline V gene has CDR1 SQVTM and CDR2 ANQGSEA. V was pared by 1 base and J by 10 bases, with 22 bases between. The CDR3 loop reads CSVEAGVRRPEGAFF. In DNA form, the CDR3 reads TGCAGCGTTGAAGCCGGGGTCCGACGGCCCGAGGGAGCTTTCTTT. Complete variable domain (other parts from reference TRBV29-1 and TRBJ1-1): SAVISQKPSRDICQRGTSLTIQCQVDSQVTMMFWYRQQPGQSLTLIATANQGSEATYESGFVIDKFPISRPNLTFSTLTVSNMSPEDSSIYLCSVEAGVRRPEGAFFGQGTRLTVV.

This chain connects TRBV5-1 to TRBJ2-5, with D tentatively TRBD1 (5 bases). The CDR3 contains 13 residues. Germline V gene data show CDR1 as SGHRS and CDR2 as YFSETQ. Trimming cost V 7 bases and J 5 bases, with 15 bases left between them. CDR3 amino acids: CASVSASGETQYF. CDR3 sequence (DNA): TGCGCCAGCGTATCCGCCTCAGGGGAGACCCAGTACTTC.

The J gene is TRBJ2-7, the V gene TRBV11-1, with D perhaps matching TRBD1 (5 bases). Germline assignment: CDR1 SGHAT and CDR2 FQDESV (reference sequence). Deletions cut 5 bases from V and 5 bases from J, with 13 bases between. The CDR3 runs 13 residues. CDR3 loop: CASSPRNRNEQYF. CDR3 in DNA: TGTGCCAGCAGCCCCCGGAACAGGAACGAGCAGTACTTC.

This clone came up a few times. The rearrangement links TRBV7-2 to TRBJ2-2; 9 bases map to TRBD2. The CDR3 loop spans 16 amino acids. In germline, CDR1 is SGHTA, CDR2 FQGNSA. V was pared by 5 bases and J by 0 bases, with 4 bases of the junction left unmatched. The CDR3 loop reads CASSPLAGANTGELFF. In DNA, the CDR3 is TGTGCCAGCAGCCCCTTAGCGGGAGCGAACACCGGGGAGCTGTTTTTT.

The V gene is TRBV4-1, the J gene TRBJ1-1; TRBD1 is a possible D gene (5 bases). Trimming cost V 1 base and J 10 bases, with 10 bases left between them. CDR3 size: 12 residues. Germline CDR1 and CDR2: MGHRA and YSYEKL. Here the CDR3 reads CASSQGPGGAFF. In DNA, the CDR3 is TGCGCCAGCAGCCAAGGCCCCGGGGGAGCTTTCTTT.

J is TRBJ2-1 and V is TRBV18; perhaps TRBD2 as D (6 bases). Trimming took off 3 bases at V and 11 bases at J, with 14 bases between the two ends. Germline lookup yields CDR1 KGHSH and CDR2 LQKENI. The CDR3 loop spans 13 amino acids. The DNA of the CDR3 is TGTGCCAGCTCACCCCCGATTGGCGGGAAGCAGTTCTTC. Its translation: CASSPPIGGKQFF. Using reference TRBV18 and TRBJ2-1 for the parts outside the CDR3, the full variable domain is NAGVMQNPRHLVRRRGQEARLRCSPMKGHSHVYWYRQLPEEGLKFMVYLQKENIIDESGMPKERFSAEFPKEGPSILRIQQVVRGDSAAYFCASSPPIGGKQFFGPGTRLTVL.

The V call is TRBV4-3, the J call TRBJ2-1; 8 bases line up with TRBD2. Germline trimming cut 0 bases from V and 7 bases from J; bases unmatched to any gene: 5. Germline V gives CDR1 LGHNA, CDR2 YSLEER. This CDR3 is 15 amino acids long. Written as DNA, the CDR3 is TGCGCCAGCAGCCAAGACGGGGGGGCAGCTAATGAGCAGTTCTTC. This sequence encodes CASSQDGGAANEQFF.

V gene TRBV4-2 combines with J gene TRBJ1-4, with 7 positions matching TRBD1. The CDR3 has 16 amino acids. The germline CDR1 and CDR2 sequences are LGHNA and YNFKEQ. J was trimmed by 7 bases and V by 3 bases; bases with no gene match: 11. In DNA, the CDR3 is TGTGCCAGCAGCCACCCCCCAGGGGGGTCGGGTGAAAAACTGTTTTTT. Protein product: CASSHPPGGSGEKLFF.

CDR3 in DNA: TGTGCCAGCAGTGTGGACAGGGGTAACGAGCAGTACTTC. Residues: CASSVDRGNEQYF. The chain joins TRBV6-5 to TRBJ2-7; 9 positions match TRBD1. The CDR3 totals 13 residues. V trimming: 5 bases; J trimming: 5 bases; junction bases outside the gene matches: 4. CDR1 is MNHEY and CDR2 is SVGAGI in the germline V gene.

The rearrangement links TRBV2 to TRBJ2-5, with D unresolved. Germline loops: CDR1 SNHLY, CDR2 FYNNEI. The CDR3 has 11 residues. V shed 6 bases and J shed 2 bases, with 4 bases lying between them. DNA for the CDR3: TGTGCCAGCAGCGAGCAAGAGACCCAGTACTTC. Amino acids: CASSEQETQYF.

This chain connects TRBV12-5 to TRBJ2-5; TRBD2 matches at 12 bases. The V and J ends lost 0 bases and 1 base, in that order; junction bases with no gene match: 6. This CDR3 spans 18 amino acids. CDR1 and CDR2 from the germline V gene are LGHNT and FRNRAP. The CDR3 sequence: CASGLVPRTSGAQETQYF. As DNA, the CDR3 is TGTGCTAGTGGTTTGGTACCCCGGACTAGCGGGGCCCAAGAGACCCAGTACTTC.

This clone was detected once. This rearrangement joins TRBV29-1 to TRBJ2-1; TRBD2 agrees at 12 bases. V shed 6 bases and J 9 bases; nucleotides not matched to a gene: 12. Germline CDR1 and CDR2: SQVTM and ANQGSEA. The CDR3 runs 15 residues. In nucleotides, the CDR3 is TGCAGCGTACACCACGAACTAGCGGGAGGCCCTGAGCAGTTCTTC. It yields the protein CSVHHELAGGPEQFF.

V usage is TRBV19 and J usage is TRBJ1-3; D may be TRBD1 (5 bases). V was trimmed by 7 bases and J by 0 bases, leaving 22 bases between them. The CDR3 has 18 residues. Germline CDR1 and CDR2: LNHDA and SQIVND (reference sequence). The CDR3 sequence is CASMRDSAFPASGNTIYF. CDR3 DNA sequence: TGTGCCAGTATGAGAGACAGTGCCTTCCCTGCCTCTGGAAACACCATATATTTT.

V gene TRBV7-7 combines with J gene TRBJ2-1; D is unclear. In germline, CDR1 is SSHAT, CDR2 FNYEAQ (reference sequence). CDR3 length: 15 amino acids. Between the trimmed V and J ends, which lost 5 bases and 0 bases, there was a span of 11 bases. The CDR3 nucleotides read TGTGCCAGCAGCACTACTCAGAGCTCCTACAATGAGCAGTTCTTC. Its protein is CASSTTQSSYNEQFF.

The chain uses TRBV4-3 and TRBJ2-7; a weak D match, TRBD1 (5 bases). With 0 bases removed from V and 4 bases from J, the gap between germline ends came to 10 bases. The length of the CDR3 is 14 residues. Germline loops: CDR1 LGHNA, CDR2 YSLEER. The CDR3 coding sequence is TGCGCCAGCAGCCAAGATCCCCAGGGTTACGAGCAGTACTTC. It specifies CASSQDPQGYEQYF.

The chain combines TRBV2 with TRBJ2-2; 7 bases align to TRBD2. This CDR3 region has 15 residues. With 7 bases clipped from V and 4 bases from J, the junction kept 9 bases outside the gene matches. CDR1 and CDR2 (germline): SNHLY, FYNNEI. This CDR3 reads CASKGGSAVTGELFF. The CDR3 DNA follows: TGTGCCAGCAAAGGCGGGAGCGCCGTCACCGGGGAGCTGTTTTTT.

This chain uses TRBV29-1 with TRBJ1-1; 9 nucleotides line up with TRBD1. V dropped 5 bases and J dropped 6; count of bases not matched to a gene: 7. This CDR3 contains 13 residues. Germline V lookup: CDR1 SQVTM, CDR2 ANQGSEA. The CDR3 sequence: CSVSDRGLAEAFF. The CDR3 nucleotides read TGCAGCGTTTCGGACAGGGGTCTTGCTGAAGCTTTCTTT.

The chain is built from TRBV6-4 and TRBJ2-1; TRBD2 agrees at 9 bases. Germline V gene data show CDR1 as MRHNA and CDR2 as SNTAGT. V lost 3 bases, J lost 9 bases, and 6 bases stayed unmatched. The CDR3 sequence is 14 residues long. The CDR3: CASSEAGLAGEQFF. Here the CDR3 DNA reads TGTGCCAGCAGTGAGGCGGGACTAGCCGGTGAGCAGTTCTTC.

The chain uses TRBV7-9 and TRBJ1-1; D gene unclear. Germline V gene lookup returns CDR1 SEHNR and CDR2 FQNEAQ (reference sequence). The length of the CDR3 is 15 residues. Deletions cut 4 bases from V and 5 bases from J, with 17 bases between. In DNA form, the CDR3 reads TGTGCCAGCAGCTATCCCGGGATAACGGATACTGAAGCTTTCTTT. Translated: CASSYPGITDTEAFF. Complete variable domain (other parts from reference TRBV7-9 and TRBJ1-1): DTGVSQNPRHKITKRGQNVTFRCDPISEHNRLYWYRQTLGQGPEFLTYFQNEAQLEKSRLLSDRFSAERPKGSFSTLEIQRTEQGDSAMYLCASSYPGITDTEAFFGQGTRLTVV.

This chain uses TRBV4-2 with TRBJ1-2; D is perhaps TRBD1 (5 bases). CDR1 is LGHNA and CDR2 is YNFKEQ in the germline V gene. V was shortened by 0 bases and J by 0 bases, with 14 bases between the two germline ends. CDR3 length: 17 residues. As DNA, the CDR3 is TGTGCCAGCAGCCAAGATCCTTACCAGACAGCTAACTATGGCTACACCTTC. Residues: CASSQDPYQTANYGYTF.

The rearrangement links TRBV30 to TRBJ1-1, with 11 bases aligning to TRBD1. From germline, CDR1 is GTSNPN and CDR2 SVGIG (reference sequence). Unmatched junction bases numbered 8, after V lost 0 bases and J lost 5 bases. The CDR3 contains 16 residues. The CDR3 DNA is TGTGCCTGGAGTGTACTGGGACAGGGGGGCATAACTGAAGCTTTCTTT. It specifies CAWSVLGQGGITEAFF.

The chain joins TRBV5-6 to TRBJ2-7; D is ambiguous. In germline, CDR1 is SGHDT, CDR2 YYEEEE. This CDR3 has 11 amino acids. Trimming shortened V by 0 bases and J by 8 bases, and 6 bases separated the two germline ends. The CDR3 sequence: CASSLAQKQYF. CDR3 nucleotide sequence: TGTGCCAGCAGCTTGGCCCAAAAGCAGTACTTC.

The V and J genes are TRBV30 and TRBJ1-5; 7 bases align to TRBD1. This CDR3 comprises 13 residues. V shed 5 bases and J 1 base; nucleotides not matched to a gene: 2. Germline loops: CDR1 GTSNPN, CDR2 SVGIG (reference sequence). CDR3 in DNA: TGTGCCTGGGCAGGGGGGAGCAATCAGCCCCAGCATTTT. This codes for CAWAGGSNQPQHF.

This chain links TRBV7-2 with TRBJ2-1; D possibly corresponds to TRBD2 (6 bases). Trimming removed 1 base at V and 4 bases at J, with 11 bases between. Per the germline V gene, CDR1 is SGHTA and CDR2 is FQGNSA. This CDR3 is 15 amino acids long. CDR3 in amino acids: CASSLGGEVYNEQFF. CDR3 sequence (DNA): TGTGCCAGCAGCTTAGGAGGGGAGGTATACAATGAGCAGTTCTTC.

This clone was seen only once. J is TRBJ2-7 and V is TRBV6-1; D is perhaps TRBD2 (6 bases). The CDR3 sequence is 17 residues long. Germline V lookup: CDR1 MNHNS, CDR2 SASEGT. V lost 0 bases and J 2 bases, leaving 17 bases between the germline ends. For the CDR3, the DNA is TGTGCCAGCAGTGAAGCCCCCCTCGGCGGGGACGCCTACGAGCAGTACTTC. This translates into CASSEAPLGGDAYEQYF.

This CDR3 is CASILKWDRRLINSYEQYF. In DNA form, the CDR3 reads TGCGCCAGCATCTTAAAATGGGACAGAAGACTAATAAATTCCTACGAGCAGTACTTC. The chain is built from TRBV23-1 and TRBJ2-7, with 7 bases matching TRBD1. TRBV23-1 is an ORF; its function is uncertain. The CDR3 consists of 19 residues. With V trimmed by 7 bases and J by 1 base, 22 bases remained unmatched.

The chain employs TRBV2 and TRBJ1-5, with D maybe TRBD1 (5 bases). The V end lost 3 bases, the J end lost 4 bases, and 10 bases lay between the germline ends. In germline, CDR1 is SNHLY, CDR2 FYNNEI. The length of the CDR3 is 14 residues. CDR3 in DNA: TGTGCCAGCAGTGAGAGACAGACTAATCAGCCCCAGCATTTT. Translated: CASSERQTNQPQHF. The full variable domain, its missing parts supplied by reference TRBV2 and TRBJ1-5, is EPEVTQTPSHQVTQMGQEVILRCVPISNHLYFYWYRQILGQKVEFLVSFYNNEISEKSEIFDDQFSVERPDGSNFTLKIRSTKLEDSAMYFCASSERQTNQPQHFGDGTRLSIL.